This T cell receptor (beta chain) came from a study of T cells in pancreatic ductal adenocarcinoma. Assay used: immunoSEQ multiplex PCR; TCRdb lists only in-frame clones, some missing. The sample yields 10,000 or so clones, 67% seen once. The selected patients with pancreatic ductal adenocarcinoma had surgery but no neoadjuvant therapy. Trimming took 5 bases from V and 5 from J; bases not matched to a gene: 8. This CDR3 spans 14 amino acids. Germline values: CDR1 SGHTA, CDR2 FQGNSA. Findings and caveats of the study: Blood clonality (around 0.066) did not differ significantly from tumor (about 0.11). Comparisons of tumor and blood clonality may show falsely lower tumor diversity.

Comments on this clone: The antigen remains unidentified.

Input material: pancreatic tumor tissue. The V and J genes are TRBV7-2 and TRBJ2-5; 7 bases line up with TRBD2. The receptor was isolated from a human donor with pancreatic ductal adenocarcinoma. This CDR3 is CASSPSLAAETQYF. DNA for the CDR3: TGTGCCAGCAGCCCATCTCTAGCGGCGGAGACCCAGTACTTC.